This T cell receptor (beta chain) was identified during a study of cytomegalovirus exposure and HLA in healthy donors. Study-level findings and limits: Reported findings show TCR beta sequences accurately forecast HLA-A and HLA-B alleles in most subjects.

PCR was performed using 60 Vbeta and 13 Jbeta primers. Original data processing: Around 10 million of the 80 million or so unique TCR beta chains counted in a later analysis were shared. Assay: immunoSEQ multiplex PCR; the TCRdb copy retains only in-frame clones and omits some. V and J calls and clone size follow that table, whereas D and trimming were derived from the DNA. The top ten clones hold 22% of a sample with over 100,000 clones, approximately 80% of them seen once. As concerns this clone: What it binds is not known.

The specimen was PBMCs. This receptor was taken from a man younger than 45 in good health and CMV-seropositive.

The CDR3 is CASSIPGQGVSTEAFF. Written as DNA, the CDR3 is TGTGCCAGCAGCATCCCGGGACAGGGGGTGTCTACTGAAGCTTTCTTT. The chain is built from TRBV5-4 and TRBJ1-1; 11 positions agree with TRBD1. V lost 4 bases, J lost 5 bases, and 10 bases stayed unmatched. Germline assignment: CDR1 SGHNT and CDR2 YYREEE (reference sequence). The CDR3 is made up of 16 amino acids.